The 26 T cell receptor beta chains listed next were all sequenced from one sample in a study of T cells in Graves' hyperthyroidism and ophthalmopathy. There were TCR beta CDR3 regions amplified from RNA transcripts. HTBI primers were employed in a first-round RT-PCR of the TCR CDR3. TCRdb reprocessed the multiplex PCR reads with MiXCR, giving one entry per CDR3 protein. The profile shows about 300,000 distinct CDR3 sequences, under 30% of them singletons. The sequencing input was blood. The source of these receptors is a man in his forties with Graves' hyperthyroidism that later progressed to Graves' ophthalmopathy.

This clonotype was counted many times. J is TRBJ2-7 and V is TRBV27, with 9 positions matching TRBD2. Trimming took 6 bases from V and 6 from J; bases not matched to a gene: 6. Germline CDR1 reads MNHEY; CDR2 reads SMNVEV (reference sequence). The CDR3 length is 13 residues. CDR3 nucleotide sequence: TGTGCCAGCAGAGGGACTAGCTCCGGCGAGCAGTACTTC. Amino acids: CASRGTSSGEQYF.

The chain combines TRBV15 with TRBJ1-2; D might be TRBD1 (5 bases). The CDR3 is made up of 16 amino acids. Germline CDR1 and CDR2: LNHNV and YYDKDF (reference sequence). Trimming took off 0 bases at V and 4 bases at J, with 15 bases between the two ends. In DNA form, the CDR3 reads TGTGCCACCAGCAGAGACCTCCCAGGGTCTGGCTATGGCTACACCTTC. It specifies CATSRDLPGSGYGYTF.

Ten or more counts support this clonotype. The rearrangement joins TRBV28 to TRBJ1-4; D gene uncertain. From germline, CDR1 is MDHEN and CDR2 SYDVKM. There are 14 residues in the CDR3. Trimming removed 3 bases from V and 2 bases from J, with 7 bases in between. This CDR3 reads CASSFHETNEKLFF. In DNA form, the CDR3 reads TGTGCCAGCAGTTTTCACGAGACTAATGAAAAACTGTTTTTT.

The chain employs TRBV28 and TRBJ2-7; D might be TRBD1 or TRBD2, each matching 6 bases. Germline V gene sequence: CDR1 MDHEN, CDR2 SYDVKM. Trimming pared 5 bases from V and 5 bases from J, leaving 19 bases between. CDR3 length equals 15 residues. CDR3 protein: CASSAGHQISHEQYF. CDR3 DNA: TGTGCCAGCAGTGCGGGACACCAGATATCCCACGAGCAGTACTTC.

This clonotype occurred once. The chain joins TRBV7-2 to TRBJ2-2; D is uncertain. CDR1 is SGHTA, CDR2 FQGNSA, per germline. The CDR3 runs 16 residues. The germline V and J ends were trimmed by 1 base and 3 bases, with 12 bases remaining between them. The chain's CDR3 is CASSLGFQSYTGELFF. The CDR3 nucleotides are TGTGCCAGCAGCTTAGGCTTTCAGAGCTACACCGGGGAGCTGTTTTTT.

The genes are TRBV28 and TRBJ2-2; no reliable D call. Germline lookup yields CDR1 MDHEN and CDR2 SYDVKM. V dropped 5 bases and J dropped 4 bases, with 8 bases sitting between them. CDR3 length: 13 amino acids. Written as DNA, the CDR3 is TGTGCCAGCAGTCGAGGTCCCACCGGGGAGCTGTTTTTT. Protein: CASSRGPTGELFF.

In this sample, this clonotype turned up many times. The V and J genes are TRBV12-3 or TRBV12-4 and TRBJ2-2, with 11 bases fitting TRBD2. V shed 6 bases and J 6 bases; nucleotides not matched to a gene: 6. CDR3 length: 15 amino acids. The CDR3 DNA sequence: TGTGCCAGCAGAGATAGCGGGAGGGCCGCCGGGGAGCTGTTTTTT. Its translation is CASRDSGRAAGELFF.

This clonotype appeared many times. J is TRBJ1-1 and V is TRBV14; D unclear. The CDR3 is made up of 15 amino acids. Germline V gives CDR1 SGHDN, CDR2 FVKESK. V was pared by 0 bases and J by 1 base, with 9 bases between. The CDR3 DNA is TGTGCCAGCAGCCAAGAAAGGGTGAGGAACACTGAAGCTTTCTTT. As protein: CASSQERVRNTEAFF. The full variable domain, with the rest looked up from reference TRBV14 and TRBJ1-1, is EAGVTQFPSHSVIEKGQTVTLRCDPISGHDNLYWYRRVMGKEIKFLLHFVKESKQDESGMPNNRFLAERTGGTYSTLKVQPAELEDSGVYFCASSQERVRNTEAFFGQGTRLTVV.

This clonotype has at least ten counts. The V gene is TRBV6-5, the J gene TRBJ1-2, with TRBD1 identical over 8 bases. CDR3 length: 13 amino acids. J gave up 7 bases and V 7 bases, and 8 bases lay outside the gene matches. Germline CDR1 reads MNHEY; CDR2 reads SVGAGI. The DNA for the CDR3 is TGTGCCAGCAATCCAGACAGGGGAAGTGGCTACACCTTC. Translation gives CASNPDRGSGYTF.

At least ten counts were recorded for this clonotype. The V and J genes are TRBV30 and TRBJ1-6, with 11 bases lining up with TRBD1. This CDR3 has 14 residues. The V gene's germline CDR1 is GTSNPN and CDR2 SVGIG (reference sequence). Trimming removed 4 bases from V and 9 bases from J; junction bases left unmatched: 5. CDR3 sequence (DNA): TGTGCCTGGAACCGGGACAGGGGGTTTTCACCCCTCCACTTT. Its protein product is CAWNRDRGFSPLHF.

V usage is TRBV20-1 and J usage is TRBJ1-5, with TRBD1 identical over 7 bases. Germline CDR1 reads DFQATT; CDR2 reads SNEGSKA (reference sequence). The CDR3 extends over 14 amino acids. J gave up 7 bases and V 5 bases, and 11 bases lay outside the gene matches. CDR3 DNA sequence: TGCAGTGCTTACCCTACGGACAGGAACCAGCCCCAGCATTTT. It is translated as CSAYPTDRNQPQHF.

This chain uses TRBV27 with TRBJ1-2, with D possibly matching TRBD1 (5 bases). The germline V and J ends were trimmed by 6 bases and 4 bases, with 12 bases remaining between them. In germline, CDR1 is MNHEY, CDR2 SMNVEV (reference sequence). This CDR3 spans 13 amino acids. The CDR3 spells CASSSQGFYGYTF. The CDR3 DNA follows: TGTGCCAGCAGCTCCCAGGGCTTCTATGGCTACACCTTC.

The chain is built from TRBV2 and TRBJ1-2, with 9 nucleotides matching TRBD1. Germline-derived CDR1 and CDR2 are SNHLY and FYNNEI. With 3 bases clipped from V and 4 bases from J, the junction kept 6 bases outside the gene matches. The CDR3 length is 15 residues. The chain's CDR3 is CASSDRKTGGYGYTF. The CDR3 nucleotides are TGTGCCAGCAGTGATAGGAAGACAGGGGGCTATGGCTACACCTTC.

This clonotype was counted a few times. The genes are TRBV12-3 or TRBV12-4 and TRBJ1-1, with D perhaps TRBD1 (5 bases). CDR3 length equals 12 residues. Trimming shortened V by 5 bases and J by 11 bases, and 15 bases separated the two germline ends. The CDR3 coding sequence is TGTGCCAGCAGTCACCGACAGATTGAGGCTTTCTTT. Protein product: CASSHRQIEAFF.

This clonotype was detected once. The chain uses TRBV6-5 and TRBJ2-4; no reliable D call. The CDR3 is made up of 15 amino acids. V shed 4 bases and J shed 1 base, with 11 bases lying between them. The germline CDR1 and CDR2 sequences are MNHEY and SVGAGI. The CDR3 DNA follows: TGTGCCAGCAGTTCACCTAGGCGGGCCAAAAACATTCAGTACTTC. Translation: CASSSPRRAKNIQYF.

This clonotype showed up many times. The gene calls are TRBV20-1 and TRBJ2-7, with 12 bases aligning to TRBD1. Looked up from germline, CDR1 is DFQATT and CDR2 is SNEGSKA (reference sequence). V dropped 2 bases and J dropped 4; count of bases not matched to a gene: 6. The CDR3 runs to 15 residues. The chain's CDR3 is CSARPGQGARYEQYF. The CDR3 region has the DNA TGCAGTGCTAGACCGGGACAGGGGGCGCGATACGAGCAGTACTTC.

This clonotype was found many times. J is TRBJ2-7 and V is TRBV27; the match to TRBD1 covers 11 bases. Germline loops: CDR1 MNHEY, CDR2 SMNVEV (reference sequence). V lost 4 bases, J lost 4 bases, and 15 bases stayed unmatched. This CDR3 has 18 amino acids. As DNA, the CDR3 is TGTGCCAGCAGTTCCAGCTGGACAGGGGGCCCCCTTTATTACGAGCAGTACTTC. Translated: CASSSSWTGGPLYYEQYF.

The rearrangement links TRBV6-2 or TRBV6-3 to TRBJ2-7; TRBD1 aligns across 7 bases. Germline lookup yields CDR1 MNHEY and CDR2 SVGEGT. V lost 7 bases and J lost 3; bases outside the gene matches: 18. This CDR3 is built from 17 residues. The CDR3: CASTGQASALPSYEQYF. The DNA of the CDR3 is TGTGCCAGCACCGGACAGGCAAGCGCATTACCTAGCTACGAGCAGTACTTC.

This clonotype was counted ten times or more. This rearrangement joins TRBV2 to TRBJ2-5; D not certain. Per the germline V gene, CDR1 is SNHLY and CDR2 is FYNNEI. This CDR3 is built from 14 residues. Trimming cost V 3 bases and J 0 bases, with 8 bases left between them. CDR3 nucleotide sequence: TGTGCCAGCAGTGAGAACGGGTACCAAGAGACCCAGTACTTC. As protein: CASSENGYQETQYF.

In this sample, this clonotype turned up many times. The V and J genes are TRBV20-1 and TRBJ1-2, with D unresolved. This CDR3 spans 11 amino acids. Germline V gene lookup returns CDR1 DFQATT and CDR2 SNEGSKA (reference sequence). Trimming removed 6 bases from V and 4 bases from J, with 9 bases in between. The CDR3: CSARWIYGYTF. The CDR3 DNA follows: TGCAGTGCCCGGTGGATCTATGGCTACACCTTC.

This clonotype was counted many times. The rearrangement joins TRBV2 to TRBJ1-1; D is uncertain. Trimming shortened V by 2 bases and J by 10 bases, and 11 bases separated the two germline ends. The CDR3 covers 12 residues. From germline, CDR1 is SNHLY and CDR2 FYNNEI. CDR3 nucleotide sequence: TGTGCCAGCAGTGAATATTCGGGTGCAGCTTTCTTT. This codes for CASSEYSGAAFF.

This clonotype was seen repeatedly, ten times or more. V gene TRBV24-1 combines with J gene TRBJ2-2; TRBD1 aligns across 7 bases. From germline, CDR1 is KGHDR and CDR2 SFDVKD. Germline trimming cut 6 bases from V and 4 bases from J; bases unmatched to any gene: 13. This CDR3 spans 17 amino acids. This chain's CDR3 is CATSIGAGPGGTGELFF. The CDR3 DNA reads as TGTGCCACCAGTATTGGCGCTGGGCCAGGGGGCACCGGGGAGCTGTTTTTT.

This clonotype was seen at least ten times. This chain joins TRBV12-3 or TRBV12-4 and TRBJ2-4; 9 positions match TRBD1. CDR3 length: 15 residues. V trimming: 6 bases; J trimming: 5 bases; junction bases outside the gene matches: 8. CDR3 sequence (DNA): TGTGCCAGCAGCCGCTTGGGACAGGGAGAAAACATTCAGTACTTC. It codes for CASSRLGQGENIQYF.

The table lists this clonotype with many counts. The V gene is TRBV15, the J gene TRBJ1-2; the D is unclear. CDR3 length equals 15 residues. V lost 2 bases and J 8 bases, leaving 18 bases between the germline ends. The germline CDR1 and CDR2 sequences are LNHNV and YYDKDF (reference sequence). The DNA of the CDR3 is TGTGCCACCAGCAGATCGTGGGCCCAAGGAGGGGGCTACACCTTC. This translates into CATSRSWAQGGGYTF.

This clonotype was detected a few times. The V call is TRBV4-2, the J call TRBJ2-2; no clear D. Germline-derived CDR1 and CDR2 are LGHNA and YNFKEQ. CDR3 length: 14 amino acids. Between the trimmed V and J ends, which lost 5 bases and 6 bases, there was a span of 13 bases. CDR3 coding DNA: TGTGCCAGCAGCAACGGAGCGTTTGCCGGGGAGCTGTTTTTT. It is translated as CASSNGAFAGELFF.

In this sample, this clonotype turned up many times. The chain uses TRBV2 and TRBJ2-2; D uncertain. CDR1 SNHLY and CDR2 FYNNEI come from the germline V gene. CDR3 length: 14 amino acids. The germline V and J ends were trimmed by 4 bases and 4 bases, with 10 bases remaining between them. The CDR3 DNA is TGTGCCAGCAGTGTCGGGCGAACCACCGGGGAGCTGTTTTTT. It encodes CASSVGRTTGELFF.